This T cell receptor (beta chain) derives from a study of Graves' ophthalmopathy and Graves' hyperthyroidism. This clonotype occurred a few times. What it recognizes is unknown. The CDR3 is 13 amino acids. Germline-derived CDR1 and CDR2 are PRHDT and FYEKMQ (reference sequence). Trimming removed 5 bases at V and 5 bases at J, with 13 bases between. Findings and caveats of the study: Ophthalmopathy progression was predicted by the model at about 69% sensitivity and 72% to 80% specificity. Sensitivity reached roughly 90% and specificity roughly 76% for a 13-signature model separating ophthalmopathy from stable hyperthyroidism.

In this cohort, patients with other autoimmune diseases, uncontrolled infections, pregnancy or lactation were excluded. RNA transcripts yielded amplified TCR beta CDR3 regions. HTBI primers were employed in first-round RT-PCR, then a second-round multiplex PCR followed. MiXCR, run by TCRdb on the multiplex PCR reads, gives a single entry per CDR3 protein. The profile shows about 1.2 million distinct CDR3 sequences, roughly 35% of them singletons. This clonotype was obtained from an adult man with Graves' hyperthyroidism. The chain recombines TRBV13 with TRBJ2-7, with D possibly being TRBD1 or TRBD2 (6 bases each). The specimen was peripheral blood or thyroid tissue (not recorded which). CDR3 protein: CASSRGTINEQYF. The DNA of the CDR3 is TGTGCCAGCAGCCGCGGGACAATAAACGAGCAGTACTTC.